This T cell receptor beta chain derives from a study of blood T cell repertoires in COVID-19. Study at large: From the United States, Italy and Spain came samples of acute and convalescent COVID-19. Sample material is recorded as cDNA or gDNA derived from T cells, B-cell-depleted T cells, or PBMCs.

The CDR3 has 14 amino acids. Between the trimmed V and J ends, which lost 4 bases and 4 bases, there was a span of 13 bases. Germline assignment: CDR1 MNHEY and CDR2 SVGEGT. In the source study's methods: Cell counts per sample came from amplifying reference gene primers. Data came from immunoSEQ multiplex PCR; TCRdb stores just in-frame clones and leaves some out. V and J calls and clone size are as listed in that table; D and trimming were resolved from the DNA. Among about 180,000 clones listed, more than 75% were seen once. The receptor's source is a man aged 40-55 years with active or convalescent COVID-19. What was sequenced was peripheral blood. The chain combines TRBV6-2 or TRBV6-3 with TRBJ1-1; D is possibly TRBD1 (5 bases). This CDR3 reads CASSFIRDITEAFF. The CDR3 DNA follows: TGTGCCAGCAGTTTCATCAGGGATATCACTGAAGCTTTCTTT.